Each of the 14 T cell receptor beta chains below was sequenced from the same sample in a study of blood T cell repertoires in COVID-19. Measured with immunoSEQ multiplex PCR; TCRdb has only the in-frame clones, and not every one. The table has about 130,000 clones, about 80% seen once; the top ten hold 10% to 15%. Sequencing was performed on peripheral blood. Receptors originate from a man aged 55 to 70 with acute or convalescent COVID-19.

V gene TRBV19 combines with J gene TRBJ2-1; no reliable D call. Trimming took 10 bases from V and 8 from J, leaving 15 bases between them. Germline-derived CDR1 and CDR2 are LNHDA and SQIVND (reference sequence). The CDR3 sequence is 12 residues long. The CDR3 spells CATSGSLDEQFF. The CDR3, as DNA: TGTGCCACATCAGGTTCTCTCGATGAGCAGTTCTTC. The variable domain in full, completed from reference TRBV19 and TRBJ2-1, reads DGGITQSPKYLFRKEGQNVTLSCEQNLNHDAMYWYRQDPGQGLRLIYYSQIVNDFQKGDIAEGYSVSREKKESFPLTVTSAQKNPTAFYLCATSGSLDEQFFGPGTRLTVL.

The genes are TRBV24-1 and TRBJ2-1; unclear D gene. Per the germline V gene, CDR1 is KGHDR and CDR2 is SFDVKD. V was cut by 10 bases and J by 7 bases, with 13 bases left in between. The length of the CDR3 is 12 residues. In nucleotides, the CDR3 is TGTGCCACTGCTCTTTCGGAGAATGAGCAGTTCTTC. This gives the protein CATALSENEQFF.

The chain recombines TRBV7-8 with TRBJ2-7, with 7 bases fitting TRBD2. The CDR3 contains 15 residues. Unmatched junction bases numbered 5, after V lost 2 bases and J lost 1 base. Per the germline V gene, CDR1 is SGHVS and CDR2 is FQNEAQ. The CDR3 nucleotides are TGTGCCAGCAGCTTAAAGGCTAGCGGATCCTACGAGCAGTACTTC. This gives the protein CASSLKASGSYEQYF.

This chain joins TRBV19 and TRBJ2-5; 9 bases fit TRBD1. CDR3 length: 15 residues. Germline CDR1 reads LNHDA; CDR2 reads SQIVND (reference sequence). Germline trimming cut 5 bases from V and 8 bases from J; bases unmatched to any gene: 12. The CDR3 DNA reads as TGTGCCAGTAGTCTGCAGGGACAGGGTGGATTTACCCAGTACTTC. Its protein product is CASSLQGQGGFTQYF.

The CDR3 coding sequence is TGCGCCAGCAGTGAGTCGTGGGGGTCGCTAGCGGGAGGTGGCACCGGGGAGCTGTTTTTT. Its protein is CASSESWGSLAGGGTGELFF. This sequence joins TRBV10-2 and TRBJ2-2, with 11 bases fitting TRBD2. Trimming took 0 bases from V and 4 from J; bases not matched to a gene: 13. In germline, CDR1 is WSHSY, CDR2 SAAADI. The CDR3 totals 20 residues.

This sequence joins TRBV7-8 and TRBJ1-3; maybe TRBD1 (5 bases). CDR1 is SGHVS and CDR2 is FQNEAQ in the germline V gene. CDR3 size: 15 residues. Trimming stripped 2 bases from V and 4 bases from J, with 12 bases between. This CDR3 reads CASSLFGGSGNTIYF. The CDR3, as DNA: TGTGCCAGCAGCTTATTCGGGGGTTCCGGAAACACCATATATTTT.

The CDR3 spells CASSSHGGYEQYF. DNA of the CDR3: TGTGCCAGCAGTTCCCACGGAGGCTACGAGCAGTACTTC. V and J are TRBV6-5 and TRBJ2-7, with D perhaps TRBD2 (5 bases). V was pared by 4 bases and J by 3 bases, with 10 bases between. Germline CDR1 and CDR2: MNHEY and SVGAGI. The CDR3 sequence is 13 residues long.

The chain couples TRBV28 to TRBJ2-1, with D possibly TRBD1 on 6 matching bases. The CDR3 has 15 residues. V gave up 7 bases and J gave up 5 bases, with 18 bases separating them. CDR1 is MDHEN, CDR2 SYDVKM, per germline. The CDR3 is CASTLQGRGDNEQFF. CDR3 nucleotide sequence: TGTGCCAGCACTCTACAGGGACGAGGGGACAATGAGCAGTTCTTC.

The chain has TRBV28 and TRBJ1-2; D might be TRBD1 (6 bases). Trimming removed 4 bases from V and 1 base from J, with 13 bases in between. This CDR3 has 15 amino acids. Germline CDR1 is MDHEN and CDR2 is SYDVKM. The CDR3 reads CASSSRGSINYGYTF. Written as DNA, the CDR3 is TGTGCCAGCAGTTCCAGGGGAAGCATTAACTATGGCTACACCTTC.

V gene TRBV28 combines with J gene TRBJ1-6; 9 bases fit TRBD1. V lost 5 bases and J lost 10; bases outside the gene matches: 9. Germline CDR1 is MDHEN and CDR2 is SYDVKM. The CDR3 is 15 residues long. CDR3 in DNA: TGTGCCAGCAGTCATCGACAGGGGGTGAGGTCACCCCTCCACTTT. Protein: CASSHRQGVRSPLHF.

This chain joins TRBV28 and TRBJ2-7; TRBD1 matches 11 bases. Germline CDR1 MDHEN, CDR2 SYDVKM. Trimming at V came to 5 bases and at J to 2 bases, leaving 2 bases not matched to a gene. CDR3 size: 14 residues. The CDR3 DNA follows: TGTGCCAGCAGTGGACAGGGGGCAACCTACGAGCAGTACTTC. The encoded protein is CASSGQGATYEQYF.

The V call is TRBV28, the J call TRBJ2-7; maybe TRBD2 (5 bases). Germline CDR1 and CDR2: MDHEN and SYDVKM. V was trimmed by 6 bases and J by 5 bases, leaving 17 bases between them. The CDR3 extends over 14 amino acids. CDR3 nucleotides: TGTGCCAGCAGACTAGGAGGAACGGTCCACGAGCAGTACTTC. This translates into CASRLGGTVHEQYF.

The chain couples TRBV7-2 to TRBJ2-1; 14 nucleotides agree with TRBD2. CDR1 and CDR2 from the germline V gene are SGHTA and FQGNSA. This CDR3 spans 19 amino acids. Germline trimming cut 3 bases from V and 0 bases from J; bases unmatched to any gene: 7. The CDR3 reads CASSFGGLAGASSYNEQFF. As DNA, the CDR3 is TGTGCCAGCAGCTTTGGGGGACTAGCGGGGGCCAGCTCCTACAATGAGCAGTTCTTC.

The J gene is TRBJ1-2, the V gene TRBV2; 10 bases are a match to TRBD1. Germline CDR1 is SNHLY and CDR2 is FYNNEI. The CDR3 runs 15 residues. V shed 7 bases, J shed 0 bases, and the junction held 5 bases outside the gene matches. As DNA, the CDR3 is TGTGCCAGCAAGAGGACAGGGGGGTCTAACTATGGCTACACCTTC. It yields the protein CASKRTGGSNYGYTF.